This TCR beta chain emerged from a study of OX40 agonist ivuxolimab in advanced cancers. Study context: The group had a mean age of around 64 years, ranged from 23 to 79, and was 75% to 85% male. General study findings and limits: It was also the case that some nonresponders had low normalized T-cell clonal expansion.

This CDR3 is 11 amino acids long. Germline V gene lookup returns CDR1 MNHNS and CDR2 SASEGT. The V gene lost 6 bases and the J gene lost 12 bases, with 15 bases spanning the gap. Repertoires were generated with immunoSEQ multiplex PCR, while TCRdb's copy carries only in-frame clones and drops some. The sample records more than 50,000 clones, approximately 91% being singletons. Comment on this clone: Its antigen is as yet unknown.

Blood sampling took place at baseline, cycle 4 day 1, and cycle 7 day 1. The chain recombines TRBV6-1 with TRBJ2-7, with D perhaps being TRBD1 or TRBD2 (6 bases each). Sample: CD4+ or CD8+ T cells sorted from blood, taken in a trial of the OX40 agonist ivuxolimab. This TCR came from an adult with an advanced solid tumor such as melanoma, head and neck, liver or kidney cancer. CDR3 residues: CASSGYGGLYF. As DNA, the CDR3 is TGTGCCAGCAGCGGGTACGGGGGCCTGTACTTC.